Shown below are 14 T cell receptor beta chains from a single sample sequenced in a study of blood T cell repertoires in COVID-19. The table came from immunoSEQ multiplex PCR; TCRdb's copy has only in-frame clones and leaves some out. Of roughly 72,000 clones in the sample, approximately 80% were seen once. The sequenced sample was peripheral blood. Receptors originate from a man in his 70s who had recovered from COVID-19.

The V gene is TRBV7-2, the J gene TRBJ1-2; maybe TRBD1 (6 bases). Germline CDR1 is SGHTA and CDR2 is FQGNSA. This CDR3 comprises 13 residues. V was cut by 2 bases and J by 7 bases, with 11 bases left in between. The CDR3 nucleotides are TGTGCCAGCAGCTTAAACAGGGATTCTGGCTACACCTTC. Translating gives CASSLNRDSGYTF.

The V call is TRBV10-1, the J call TRBJ1-5; no clear D. In germline, CDR1 is WNHNN, CDR2 SYGVQD (reference sequence). The CDR3 contains 13 residues. V lost 4 bases and J lost 4, with 8 bases in between. The CDR3 DNA follows: TGCGCCAGCAGTGGAGGGCCGAATCAGCCCCAGCATTTT. Its protein product is CASSGGPNQPQHF.

The gene calls are TRBV9 and TRBJ2-6, with no clear D. Trimming removed 4 bases at V and 0 bases at J, with 11 bases between. CDR1 is SGDLS, CDR2 YYNGEE, per germline. The CDR3 length is 16 residues. CDR3 amino acids: CASSTTVSSGANVLTF. CDR3 bases: TGTGCCAGCAGCACAACAGTGAGCTCTGGGGCCAACGTCCTGACTTTC.

The chain uses TRBV4-3 and TRBJ1-2; D gene ambiguous. Trimming cost V 0 bases and J 4 bases, with 15 bases left between them. Germline V gives CDR1 LGHNA, CDR2 YSLEER. The CDR3 is 16 residues long. This CDR3 is CASSQDRQAPFYGYTF. The CDR3 nucleotides read TGCGCCAGCAGCCAAGATCGCCAGGCTCCTTTCTATGGCTACACCTTC.

The chain uses TRBV19 and TRBJ1-4; a possible D gene is TRBD1 (6 bases). This CDR3 spans 15 amino acids. Trimming removed 3 bases at V and 12 bases at J, with 20 bases between. Germline assignment: CDR1 LNHDA and CDR2 SQIVND (reference sequence). The CDR3 is CASSISWDTILELFF. The CDR3 bases are TGTGCCAGTAGTATTTCCTGGGACACAATATTAGAACTGTTTTTT.

V gene TRBV6-5 combines with J gene TRBJ2-1; 9 bases are a match to TRBD1. V shed 7 bases and J 4 bases; nucleotides not matched to a gene: 8. The length of the CDR3 is 15 residues. The germline V gene has CDR1 MNHEY and CDR2 SVGAGI. The CDR3 region has the DNA TGTGCCAGCAAAGTGGGACAGGGAAATTACAATGAGCAGTTCTTC. Encoded protein: CASKVGQGNYNEQFF.

V and J are TRBV24-1 and TRBJ2-1, with TRBD2 matching 8 bases. CDR1 and CDR2 (germline): KGHDR, SFDVKD. This CDR3 has 18 residues. The V and J ends lost 10 bases and 6 bases, in that order; junction bases with no gene match: 22. This CDR3 is CATPSRGAPSPRPNEQFF. Here the CDR3 DNA reads TGTGCCACACCCTCGCGGGGGGCGCCCTCACCTAGACCCAATGAGCAGTTCTTC.

J is TRBJ2-7 and V is TRBV28, with D possibly matching TRBD2 (5 bases). The CDR3 has 15 residues. Germline V gives CDR1 MDHEN, CDR2 SYDVKM. V was shortened by 3 bases and J by 7 bases, with 19 bases between the two germline ends. CDR3 nucleotide sequence: TGTGCCAGCAGTTTTTTTCGTGGTCTCCCGGGGGAGCAGTACTTC. Its translation: CASSFFRGLPGEQYF.

This chain uses TRBV27 with TRBJ2-7; D possibly corresponds to TRBD1 (5 bases). Trimming cost V 5 bases and J 2 bases, with 13 bases left between them. Looked up from germline, CDR1 is MNHEY and CDR2 is SMNVEV (reference sequence). The length of the CDR3 is 14 residues. CDR3 amino acids: CASSTFVGAYEQYF. DNA of the CDR3: TGTGCCAGCAGTACATTCGTAGGGGCCTACGAGCAGTACTTC.

The chain recombines TRBV7-2 with TRBJ2-7; D is undetermined. From germline, CDR1 is SGHTA and CDR2 FQGNSA. Trimming took off 4 bases at V and 5 bases at J, with 6 bases between the two ends. The CDR3 totals 11 residues. Here the CDR3 reads CASSSDHEQYF. Here the CDR3 DNA reads TGTGCCAGCAGCTCAGATCACGAGCAGTACTTC.

The CDR3 DNA sequence: TGTGCCAGCAGCCGGGACAGCGGGGGGCCCAACTATGGCTACACCTTC. This encodes CASSRDSGGPNYGYTF. The V gene is TRBV6-2 or TRBV6-3, the J gene TRBJ1-2; 7 bases map to TRBD1. With 6 bases clipped from V and 2 bases from J, the junction kept 12 bases outside the gene matches. Germline-derived CDR1 and CDR2 are MNHEY and SVGEGT. This CDR3 comprises 16 residues.

The J gene is TRBJ1-6, the V gene TRBV7-9; 9 positions match TRBD1. The CDR3 spans 14 residues. Germline assignment: CDR1 SEHNR and CDR2 FQNEAQ (reference sequence). The J segment lost 7 bases and the V segment lost 7 bases, leaving 5 bases of the junction unmatched. The CDR3 is CASTPGTGNSPLHF. As DNA, the CDR3 is TGTGCCAGCACCCCCGGGACAGGGAATTCACCCCTCCACTTT.

This clone was seen more than once but under ten times. The gene calls are TRBV28 and TRBJ1-3, with D perhaps TRBD1 (6 bases). Germline loops: CDR1 MDHEN, CDR2 SYDVKM. With 5 bases removed from V and 2 bases from J, the gap between germline ends came to 16 bases. The CDR3 totals 16 residues. CDR3 bases: TGTGCCAGCAGTCCTGGTTGGGGGGGCCCTGGAAACACCATATATTTT. This translates into CASSPGWGGPGNTIYF.

The rearrangement joins TRBV30 to TRBJ2-3; a possible D gene is TRBD2 (5 bases). The germline V gene has CDR1 GTSNPN and CDR2 SVGIG (reference sequence). CDR3 length equals 18 residues. The ends were cut back, 3 bases at V and 3 bases at J, with 25 bases in the middle. The CDR3 bases are TGTGCCTGGAGCGGCGGTCTGGGAGTCTCATATAGGACAGATACGCAGTATTTT. Amino acids: CAWSGGLGVSYRTDTQYF.